Each of the 15 T cell receptor beta chains below was sequenced from the same sample in a study of blood T cells in healthy people across ages. A J-beta primer mix and a sample-barcoded 5' primer were used in a second PCR of roughly 7 to 12 cycles. TCRdb re-analysed the 5' RACE reads in MiXCR, keeping a single row per CDR3 protein. The sample holds 800,000 to 950,000 distinct CDR3 sequences; around 29% are singletons and the top ten take about a tenth. These same data were also listed under a study on T cells of mothers and their children.

The sample consisted of blood. The receptors stem from a middle-aged woman in good health.

This clonotype was recorded a few times. V is TRBV5-1 and J is TRBJ2-7; D unresolved. Germline loops: CDR1 SGHRS, CDR2 YFSETQ. The germline V and J ends were trimmed by 4 bases and 2 bases, with 19 bases remaining between them. The CDR3 runs 16 residues. CDR3 sequence (DNA): TGCGCCAGCAGCCACATTAAGGGTAACAGAGCCTACGAGCAGTACTTC. It yields the protein CASSHIKGNRAYEQYF.

V gene TRBV12-3 or TRBV12-4 combines with J gene TRBJ2-3; TRBD2 might be the D (5 bases). The CDR3 loop spans 15 amino acids. The ends were cut back, 5 bases at V and 1 base at J, with 13 bases in the middle. DNA for the CDR3: TGTGCCAGCAGTCCTGAGGACTTACGCACAGATACGCAGTATTTT. Its protein product is CASSPEDLRTDTQYF.

The chain employs TRBV9 and TRBJ1-5; no definite D call. The V end was cut by 1 base, the J end by 3 bases, with 11 bases between. The germline V gene has CDR1 SGDLS and CDR2 YYNGEE. This CDR3 contains 15 residues. The CDR3 spells CASSVSTSPNQPQHF. In DNA, the CDR3 is TGTGCCAGCAGCGTATCGACAAGTCCCAATCAGCCCCAGCATTTT.

This clonotype was recorded a few times. The V gene is TRBV29-1, the J gene TRBJ1-2, with D uncertain. The CDR3 covers 11 residues. Germline CDR1 is SQVTM and CDR2 is ANQGSEA. V was clipped by 3 bases and J by 2 bases, with 4 bases between them. The CDR3 spells CSVEMNYGYTF. The CDR3 bases are TGCAGCGTTGAGATGAACTATGGCTACACCTTC.

The chain links TRBV7-9 to TRBJ1-2; 10 bases line up with TRBD1. The ends lost 5 bases at V and 2 bases at J; junction bases unmatched: 8. Germline V gene lookup returns CDR1 SEHNR and CDR2 FQNEAQ (reference sequence). The CDR3 contains 16 residues. The CDR3 sequence is CASSPIGTGANYGYTF. CDR3 nucleotides: TGTGCCAGCAGCCCTATCGGGACAGGGGCGAACTATGGCTACACCTTC.

This chain links TRBV28 with TRBJ1-2; 8 bases are shared with TRBD1. The J segment lost 2 bases and the V segment lost 3 bases, leaving 8 bases of the junction unmatched. The CDR3 is made up of 16 amino acids. Germline CDR1 is MDHEN and CDR2 is SYDVKM. CDR3 in amino acids: CASSFIQGGPNYGYTF. The DNA for the CDR3 is TGTGCCAGCAGTTTCATACAGGGGGGACCCAACTATGGCTACACCTTC.

Here the CDR3 reads CASSSLQVKIDEQYF. The CDR3 DNA reads as TGTGCCAGCAGTAGCCTCCAGGTGAAGATAGACGAGCAGTACTTC. The chain uses TRBV6-1 and TRBJ2-7; D not resolved. V gave up 5 bases and J gave up 5 bases, with 19 bases separating them. CDR1 is MNHNS, CDR2 SASEGT, per germline. The CDR3 extends over 15 amino acids.

This clonotype was seen a few times. The CDR3 coding sequence is TGTGCCAGCCACTTGGGGGGATCCACAGATACGCAGTATTTT. Translation: CASHLGGSTDTQYF. The chain is built from TRBV6-2 or TRBV6-3 and TRBJ2-3, with D maybe TRBD2 (6 bases). Trimming left V 8 bases short and J 2 bases short, with 14 bases between. Germline CDR1 is MNHEY and CDR2 is SVGEGT. This CDR3 is built from 14 residues.

Points on this clonotype: This sequence may be a read error, since a much larger clone differs from it by one base. The chain joins TRBV6-2 or TRBV6-3 to TRBJ2-5, with 7 bases that match TRBD1. The CDR3 has 14 residues. Per the germline V gene, CDR1 is MNHEY and CDR2 is SVGEGT. Here the CDR3 reads CVSNGQAIQETQYF. In DNA form, the CDR3 reads TGTGTCAGCAATGGACAGGCTATACAAGAGACCCAGTACTTC.

This clonotype showed up many times. The chain carries TRBV12-3 or TRBV12-4 and TRBJ2-7; the match to TRBD1 covers 10 bases. J lost 6 bases, V lost 2 bases, and 1 base had no gene match. This CDR3 is 13 amino acids long. The chain's CDR3 is CASSLRQGAEQYF. CDR3 DNA: TGTGCCAGCAGTTTAAGACAGGGGGCCGAGCAGTACTTC.

This clonotype was counted only a few times. The V call is TRBV7-2, the J call TRBJ2-4; possible D gene TRBD2, 5 bases. The germline V gene has CDR1 SGHTA and CDR2 FQGNSA. This CDR3 has 13 amino acids. The V and J ends lost 5 bases and 13 bases respectively, with 18 bases between them. The CDR3 spells CASSRRDYNEQYF. The CDR3 coding sequence is TGTGCCAGCAGCCGACGCGACTACAATGAGCAGTACTTC.

About this clonotype itself: This sequence may be a read error, since a much larger clone differs from it by one base. V usage is TRBV15 and J usage is TRBJ2-7; D is possibly TRBD1 (6 bases). From germline, CDR1 is LNHNV and CDR2 YYDKDF (reference sequence). This CDR3 comprises 15 residues. The CDR3 bases are TGTACCACCAGCAGAAACAGGGATAGCTACTACGAGCAGTACTTC. This translates into CTTSRNRDSYYEQYF.

This sequence joins TRBV6-6 and TRBJ1-2, with D possibly matching TRBD1 (6 bases). The V and J ends lost 0 bases and 8 bases respectively, with 16 bases between them. CDR1 and CDR2 (germline): MNHNY, SVGAGI (reference sequence). The length of the CDR3 is 15 residues. The CDR3 bases are TGTGCCAGCAGTTACTCAAGGACAGATAATGGGGGCTACACCTTC. It codes for CASSYSRTDNGGYTF.

J is TRBJ2-1 and V is TRBV3-1, with 13 bases aligning to TRBD2. The CDR3 length is 18 residues. Looked up from germline, CDR1 is LGHDT and CDR2 is YNNKEL (reference sequence). V lost 4 bases and J lost 7; bases outside the gene matches: 13. The CDR3 loop is CASSPPGLAGPGGNEQFF. As DNA, the CDR3 is TGTGCCAGCAGCCCGCCGGGACTAGCGGGGCCTGGAGGGAATGAGCAGTTCTTC.

The chain has TRBV5-6 and TRBJ2-4, with D possibly matching TRBD1 (5 bases). The germline V gene encodes CDR1 SGHDT and CDR2 YYEEEE. The CDR3 runs to 12 residues. V lost 4 bases to trimming and J lost 13 bases, with 15 bases between them. For the CDR3, the DNA is TGTGCCAGCAGCACCGACAGCAATGAGCAGTACTTC. It yields the protein CASSTDSNEQYF.